This T cell receptor (beta chain) was recovered during a study of long-term antiretroviral therapy in people with HIV. Findings and limits, study-wide: Before ART, certain clones expanded, and these dominated the repertoire at all time points.

Turning to this clone: Its antigen is unknown.

The run of the v3.0 immunoSEQ assay was at survey level. Profiling relied on immunoSEQ multiplex PCR, and the TCRdb table lists in-frame clones only, not all of them. Here the sample spans 26,000 or so clones, about 83% being singletons. The source of this sequence is a man between 18 and 29 years old with HIV. Sample: unsorted PBMCs, taken 3 years after starting antiretroviral therapy.

This CDR3 is CASRTGVNGNTIYF. DNA of the CDR3: TGTGCCAGCAGGACAGGAGTGAATGGAAACACCATATATTTT. V and J are TRBV9 and TRBJ1-3, with D possibly matching TRBD1 (6 bases). There are 14 residues in the CDR3. CDR1 and CDR2 from the germline V gene are SGDLS and YYNGEE. Trimming stripped 5 bases from V and 3 bases from J, with 12 bases between.